What follows is one TCR beta chain and its context. The CDR3 runs 12 residues. Trimming left V 6 bases short and J 5 bases short, with 7 bases between. The V gene's germline CDR1 is MNHNY and CDR2 SVGAGI (reference sequence). TCRdb's table, derived via immunoSEQ multiplex PCR, lists solely in-frame clones and lacks some. Among around 83,000 clones listed, approximately 92% were seen once. The record originates from a study of technical replicates of blood from a handful of donors. The V call is TRBV6-6, the J call TRBJ2-2; the D gene is possibly TRBD1 (5 bases). Source material: T cells isolated from PBMCs. This TCR derives from a human donor in good health. The CDR3 reads CASSPGTGELFF. Written as DNA, the CDR3 is TGTGCCAGCAGCCCAGGGACCGGGGAGCTGTTTTTT.